The present T cell receptor (beta chain) was sequenced within a study of blood T cell repertoires in COVID-19. Turning to the study itself: Acute and convalescent COVID-19 samples came from the United States, Italy and Spain.

Participants reported their clinical history, and cohort assignment relied on those reports. Within the 2 weeks before study entry, each person in the exposed group met a COVID-19 case. The germline V gene encodes CDR1 MDHEN and CDR2 SYDVKM. CDR3 size: 13 residues. V was trimmed by 9 bases and J by 2 bases, leaving 8 bases between them. This clone was detected a few times. Original analysis: Reference gene primer amplification gave nucleated cell count estimates. Produced via immunoSEQ multiplex PCR; TCRdb's table is partial and in-frame only. The V and J calls and clone size come from that table; D and trimming were worked out from the DNA. The sample includes about 150,000 clones, 87% of them seen just once.

V and J are TRBV28 and TRBJ1-6, with D uncertain. The sample comprised PBMCs or T cells enriched from blood (not recorded which). This TCR derives from a woman between 40 and 50 years old who had been exposed to COVID-19. CDR3 residues: CASTSAYNSPLHF. The CDR3, as DNA: TGTGCCAGTACGTCGGCCTATAATTCACCCCTCCACTTT.